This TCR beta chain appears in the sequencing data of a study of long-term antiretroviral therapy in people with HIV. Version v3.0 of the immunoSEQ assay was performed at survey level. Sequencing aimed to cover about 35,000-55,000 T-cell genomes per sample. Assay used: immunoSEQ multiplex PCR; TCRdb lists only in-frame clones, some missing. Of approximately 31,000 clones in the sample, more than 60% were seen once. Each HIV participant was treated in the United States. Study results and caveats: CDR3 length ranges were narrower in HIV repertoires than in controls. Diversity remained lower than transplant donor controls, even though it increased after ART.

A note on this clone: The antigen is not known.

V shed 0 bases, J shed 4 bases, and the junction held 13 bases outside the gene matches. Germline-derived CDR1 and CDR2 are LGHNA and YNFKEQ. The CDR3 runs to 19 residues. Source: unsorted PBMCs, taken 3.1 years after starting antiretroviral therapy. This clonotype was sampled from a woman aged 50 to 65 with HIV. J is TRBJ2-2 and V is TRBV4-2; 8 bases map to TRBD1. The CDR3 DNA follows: TGTGCCAGCAGCCAAGATAGCGCTCCCGACAGGGGTGGCACCGGGGAGCTGTTTTTT. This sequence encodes CASSQDSAPDRGGTGELFF.